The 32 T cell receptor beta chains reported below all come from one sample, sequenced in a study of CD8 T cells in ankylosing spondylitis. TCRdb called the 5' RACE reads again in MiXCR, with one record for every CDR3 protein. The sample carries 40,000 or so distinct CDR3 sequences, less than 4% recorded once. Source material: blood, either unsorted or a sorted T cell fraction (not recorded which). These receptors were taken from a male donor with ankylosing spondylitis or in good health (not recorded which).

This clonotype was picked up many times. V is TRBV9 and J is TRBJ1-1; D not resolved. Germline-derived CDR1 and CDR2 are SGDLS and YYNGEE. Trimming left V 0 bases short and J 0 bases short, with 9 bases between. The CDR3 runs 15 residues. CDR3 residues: CASSVASDMNTEAFF. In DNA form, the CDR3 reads TGTGCCAGCAGCGTAGCTAGTGATATGAACACTGAAGCTTTCTTT.

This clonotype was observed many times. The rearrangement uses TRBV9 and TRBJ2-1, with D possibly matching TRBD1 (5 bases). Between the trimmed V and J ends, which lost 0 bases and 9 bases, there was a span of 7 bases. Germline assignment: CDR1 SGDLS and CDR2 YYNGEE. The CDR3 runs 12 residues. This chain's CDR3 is CASSVGQTEQFF. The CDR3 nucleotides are TGTGCCAGCAGCGTAGGACAGACTGAGCAGTTCTTC.

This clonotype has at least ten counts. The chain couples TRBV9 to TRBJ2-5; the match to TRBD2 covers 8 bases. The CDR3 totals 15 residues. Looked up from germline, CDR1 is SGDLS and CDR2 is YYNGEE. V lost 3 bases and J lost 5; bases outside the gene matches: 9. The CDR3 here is CASSGQSGSGETQYF. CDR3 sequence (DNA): TGTGCCAGCAGCGGGCAAAGCGGGAGCGGTGAGACCCAGTACTTC.

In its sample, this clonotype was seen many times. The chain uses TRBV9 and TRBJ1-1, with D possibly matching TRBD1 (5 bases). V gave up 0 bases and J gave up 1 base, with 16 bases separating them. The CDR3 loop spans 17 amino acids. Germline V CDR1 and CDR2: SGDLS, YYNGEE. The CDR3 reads CASSVALGGGQNTEAFF. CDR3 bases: TGTGCCAGCAGCGTAGCTTTGGGGGGAGGACAGAACACTGAAGCTTTCTTT.

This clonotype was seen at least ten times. The CDR3, as DNA: TGTGCCAGCAGCCATCGGGGGGATACGCAGTATTTT. This translates into CASSHRGDTQYF. This rearrangement joins TRBV9 to TRBJ2-3; a possible D gene is TRBD2 (6 bases). The CDR3 extends over 12 amino acids. V dropped 4 bases and J dropped 6 bases, with 9 bases sitting between them. Per germline, CDR1 SGDLS and CDR2 YYNGEE. The complete variable domain, with remaining parts taken from reference TRBV9 and TRBJ2-3, reads DSGVTQTPKHLITATGQRVTLRCSPRSGDLSVYWYQQSLDQGLQFLIQYYNGEERAKGNILERFSAQQFPDLHSELNLSSLELGDSALYFCASSHRGDTQYFGPGTRLTVL.

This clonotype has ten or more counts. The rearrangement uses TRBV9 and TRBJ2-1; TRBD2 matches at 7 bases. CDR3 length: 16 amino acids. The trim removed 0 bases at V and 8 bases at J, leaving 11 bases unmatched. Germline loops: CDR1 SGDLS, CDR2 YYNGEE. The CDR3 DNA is TGTGCCAGCAGCGTAGGGTCCAGGACTAGTGGCGATGAGCAGTTCTTC. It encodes CASSVGSRTSGDEQFF.

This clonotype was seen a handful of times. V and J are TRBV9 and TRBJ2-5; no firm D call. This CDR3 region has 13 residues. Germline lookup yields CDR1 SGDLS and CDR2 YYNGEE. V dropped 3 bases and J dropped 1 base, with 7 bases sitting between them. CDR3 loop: CASSDGRQETQYF. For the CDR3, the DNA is TGTGCCAGCAGCGACGGCCGCCAAGAGACCCAGTACTTC. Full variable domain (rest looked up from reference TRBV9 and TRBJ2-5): DSGVTQTPKHLITATGQRVTLRCSPRSGDLSVYWYQQSLDQGLQFLIQYYNGEERAKGNILERFSAQQFPDLHSELNLSSLELGDSALYFCASSDGRQETQYFGPGTRLLVL.

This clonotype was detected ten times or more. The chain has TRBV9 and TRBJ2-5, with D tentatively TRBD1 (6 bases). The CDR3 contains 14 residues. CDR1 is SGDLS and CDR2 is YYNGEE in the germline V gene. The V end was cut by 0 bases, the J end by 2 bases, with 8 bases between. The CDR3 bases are TGTGCCAGCAGCGTAGGGACAGTACAAGAGACCCAGTACTTC. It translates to CASSVGTVQETQYF.

In nucleotides, the CDR3 is TGTGCCAGCAGCTTACGGACTAGCGGGGGCACAGATACGCAGTATTTT. This sequence encodes CASSLRTSGGTDTQYF. The chain is built from TRBV9 and TRBJ2-3; 12 bases align to TRBD2. Germline CDR1 and CDR2: SGDLS and YYNGEE. V lost 4 bases to trimming and J lost 1 base; unmatched junction nucleotides: 4. This CDR3 is 16 amino acids long.

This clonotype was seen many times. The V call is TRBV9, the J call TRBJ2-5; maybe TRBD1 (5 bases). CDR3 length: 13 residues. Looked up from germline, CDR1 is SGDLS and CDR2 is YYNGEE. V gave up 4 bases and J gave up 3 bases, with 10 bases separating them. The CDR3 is CASSPRQKETQYF. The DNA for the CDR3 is TGTGCCAGCAGCCCCCGACAGAAAGAGACCCAGTACTTC.

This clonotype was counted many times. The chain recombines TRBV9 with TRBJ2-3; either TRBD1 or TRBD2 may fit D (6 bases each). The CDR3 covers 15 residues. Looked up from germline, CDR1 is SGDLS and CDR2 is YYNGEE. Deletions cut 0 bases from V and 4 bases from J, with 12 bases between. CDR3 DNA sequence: TGTGCCAGCAGCGTAGGTGGGGGGCCGGCAGATACGCAGTATTTT. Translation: CASSVGGGPADTQYF.

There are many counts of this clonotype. In DNA form, the CDR3 reads TGTGCCAGCAGCCCGGGACTCCGTGCAGATACGCAGTATTTT. Translating gives CASSPGLRADTQYF. V and J are TRBV9 and TRBJ2-3, with D maybe TRBD2 (6 bases). The V end was cut by 4 bases, the J end by 4 bases, with 13 bases between. From germline, CDR1 is SGDLS and CDR2 YYNGEE. The CDR3 runs 14 residues.

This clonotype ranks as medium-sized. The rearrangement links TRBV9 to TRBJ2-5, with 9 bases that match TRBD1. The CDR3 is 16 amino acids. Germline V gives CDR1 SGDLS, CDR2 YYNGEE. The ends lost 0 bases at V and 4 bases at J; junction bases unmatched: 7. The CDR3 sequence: CASSVGRGQGTETQYF. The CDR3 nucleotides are TGTGCCAGCAGCGTAGGAAGGGGACAGGGTACAGAGACCCAGTACTTC.

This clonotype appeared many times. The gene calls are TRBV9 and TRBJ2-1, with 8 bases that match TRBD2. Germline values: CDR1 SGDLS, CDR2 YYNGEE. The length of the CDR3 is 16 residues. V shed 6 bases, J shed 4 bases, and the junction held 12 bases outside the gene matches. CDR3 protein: CASTLGWRGDYNEQFF. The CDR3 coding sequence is TGTGCCAGCACCTTGGGATGGCGGGGGGATTACAATGAGCAGTTCTTC.

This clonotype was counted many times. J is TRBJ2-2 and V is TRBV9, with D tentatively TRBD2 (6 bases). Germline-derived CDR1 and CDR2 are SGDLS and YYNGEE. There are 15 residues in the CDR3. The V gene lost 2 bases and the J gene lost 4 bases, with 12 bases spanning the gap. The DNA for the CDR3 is TGTGCCAGCAGCGTCGCGGGGCGAAGCACCGGGGAGCTGTTTTTT. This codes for CASSVAGRSTGELFF.

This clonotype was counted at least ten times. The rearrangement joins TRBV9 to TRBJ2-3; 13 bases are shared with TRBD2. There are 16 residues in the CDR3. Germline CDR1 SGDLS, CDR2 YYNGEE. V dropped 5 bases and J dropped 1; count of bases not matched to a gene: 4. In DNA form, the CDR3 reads TGTGCCAGCAGGCCAGGACTAGCGGGGGGCACAGATACGCAGTATTTT. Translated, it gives CASRPGLAGGTDTQYF. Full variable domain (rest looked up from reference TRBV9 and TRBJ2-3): DSGVTQTPKHLITATGQRVTLRCSPRSGDLSVYWYQQSLDQGLQFLIQYYNGEERAKGNILERFSAQQFPDLHSELNLSSLELGDSALYFCASRPGLAGGTDTQYFGPGTRLTVL.

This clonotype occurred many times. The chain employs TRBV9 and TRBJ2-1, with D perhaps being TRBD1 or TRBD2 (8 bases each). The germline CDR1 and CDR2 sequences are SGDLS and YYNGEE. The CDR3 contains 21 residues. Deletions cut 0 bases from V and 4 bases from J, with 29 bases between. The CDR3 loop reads CASSVGLKGTGLAFGYNEQFF. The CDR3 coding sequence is TGTGCCAGCAGCGTAGGGCTCAAGGGGACAGGACTAGCATTTGGGTACAATGAGCAGTTCTTC. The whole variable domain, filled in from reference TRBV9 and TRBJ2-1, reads DSGVTQTPKHLITATGQRVTLRCSPRSGDLSVYWYQQSLDQGLQFLIQYYNGEERAKGNILERFSAQQFPDLHSELNLSSLELGDSALYFCASSVGLKGTGLAFGYNEQFFGPGTRLTVL.

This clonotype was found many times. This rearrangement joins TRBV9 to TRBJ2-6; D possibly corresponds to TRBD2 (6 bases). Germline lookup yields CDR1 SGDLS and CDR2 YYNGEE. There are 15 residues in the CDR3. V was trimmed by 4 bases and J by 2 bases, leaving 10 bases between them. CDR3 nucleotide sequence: TGTGCCAGCAGCCCGTCGGGGGCTGGGGCCAACGTCCTGACTTTC. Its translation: CASSPSGAGANVLTF.

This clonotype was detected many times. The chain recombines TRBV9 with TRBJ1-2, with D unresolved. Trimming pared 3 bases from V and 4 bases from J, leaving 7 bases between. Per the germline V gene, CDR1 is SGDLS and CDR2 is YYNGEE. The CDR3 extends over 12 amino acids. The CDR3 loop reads CASSGDGYGYTF. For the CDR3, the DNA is TGTGCCAGCAGCGGAGACGGCTATGGCTACACCTTC.

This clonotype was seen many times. CDR3 loop: CASSLGLAQETQYF. CDR3 coding DNA: TGTGCCAGCAGCTTGGGACTAGCTCAGGAGACCCAGTACTTC. V gene TRBV9 combines with J gene TRBJ2-5; 9 nucleotides agree with TRBD2. V lost 4 bases and J lost 5; bases outside the gene matches: 6. Germline V lookup: CDR1 SGDLS, CDR2 YYNGEE. CDR3 length: 14 residues.

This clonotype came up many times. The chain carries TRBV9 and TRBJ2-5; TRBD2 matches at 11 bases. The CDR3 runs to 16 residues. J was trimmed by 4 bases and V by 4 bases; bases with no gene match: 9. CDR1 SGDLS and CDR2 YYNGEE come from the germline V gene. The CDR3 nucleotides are TGTGCCAGCAGCACGCGGAACCTAGCGGGAGGAGAGACCCAGTACTTC. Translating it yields CASSTRNLAGGETQYF.

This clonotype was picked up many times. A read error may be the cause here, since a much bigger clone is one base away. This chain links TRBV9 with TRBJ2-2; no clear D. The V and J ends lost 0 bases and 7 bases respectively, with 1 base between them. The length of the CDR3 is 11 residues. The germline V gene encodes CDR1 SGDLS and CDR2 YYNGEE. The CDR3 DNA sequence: TGTGCCAGCAGCGTAGACGGGGAGCTGTTTTTT. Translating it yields CASSVDGELFF.

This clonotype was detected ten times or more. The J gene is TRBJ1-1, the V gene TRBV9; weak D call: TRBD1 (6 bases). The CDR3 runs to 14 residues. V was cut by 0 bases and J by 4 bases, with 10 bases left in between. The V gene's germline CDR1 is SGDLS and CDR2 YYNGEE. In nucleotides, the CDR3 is TGTGCCAGCAGCGTAGATGCAGGGGTCACTGAAGCTTTCTTT. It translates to CASSVDAGVTEAFF.

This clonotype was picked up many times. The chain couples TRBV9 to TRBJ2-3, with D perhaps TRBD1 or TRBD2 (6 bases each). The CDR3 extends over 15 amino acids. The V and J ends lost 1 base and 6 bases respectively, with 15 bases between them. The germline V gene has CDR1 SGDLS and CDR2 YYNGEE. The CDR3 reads CASSVNPGAGDTQYF. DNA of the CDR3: TGTGCCAGCAGCGTAAATCCAGGGGCGGGGGATACGCAGTATTTT.

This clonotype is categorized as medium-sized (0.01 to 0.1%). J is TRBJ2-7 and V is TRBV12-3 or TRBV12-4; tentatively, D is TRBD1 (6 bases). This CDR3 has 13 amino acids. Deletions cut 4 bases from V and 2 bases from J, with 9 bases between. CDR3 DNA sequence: TGTGCCAGCAGTTCTGGACAGCCCTACGAGCAGTACGTC. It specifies CASSSGQPYEQYV.

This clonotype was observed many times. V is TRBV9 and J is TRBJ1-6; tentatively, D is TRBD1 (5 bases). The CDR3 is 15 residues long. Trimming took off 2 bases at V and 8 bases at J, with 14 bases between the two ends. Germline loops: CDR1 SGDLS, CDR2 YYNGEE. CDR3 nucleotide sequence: TGTGCCAGCAGCGTTATGCAGGGCGGCGATTCACCCCTCCACTTT. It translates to CASSVMQGGDSPLHF.

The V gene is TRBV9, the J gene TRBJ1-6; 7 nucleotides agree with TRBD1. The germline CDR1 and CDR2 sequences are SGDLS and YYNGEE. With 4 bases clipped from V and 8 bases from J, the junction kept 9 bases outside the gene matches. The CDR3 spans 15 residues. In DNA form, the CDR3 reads TGTGCCAGCAGCCCCCGACAGGGAAAGGATTCACCCCTCCACTTT. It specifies CASSPRQGKDSPLHF.

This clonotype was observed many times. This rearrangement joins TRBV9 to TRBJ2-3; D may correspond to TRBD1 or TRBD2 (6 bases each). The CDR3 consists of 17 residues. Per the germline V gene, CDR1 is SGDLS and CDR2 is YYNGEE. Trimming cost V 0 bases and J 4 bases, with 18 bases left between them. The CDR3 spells CASSVEGWGALADTQYF. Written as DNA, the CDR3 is TGTGCCAGCAGCGTAGAGGGGTGGGGGGCTCTCGCAGATACGCAGTATTTT.

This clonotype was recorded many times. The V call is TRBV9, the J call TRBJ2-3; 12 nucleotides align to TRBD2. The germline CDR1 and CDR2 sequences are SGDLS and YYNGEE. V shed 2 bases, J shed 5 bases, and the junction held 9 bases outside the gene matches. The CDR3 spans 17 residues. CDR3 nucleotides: TGTGCCAGCAGCGTCACGACACTAGCGGGAGGTTTAGATACGCAGTATTTT. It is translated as CASSVTTLAGGLDTQYF.

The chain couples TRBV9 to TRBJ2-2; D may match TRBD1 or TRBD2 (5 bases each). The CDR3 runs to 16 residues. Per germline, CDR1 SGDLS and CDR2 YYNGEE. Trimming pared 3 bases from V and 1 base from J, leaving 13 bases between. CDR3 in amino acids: CASSAPGRVNTGELFF. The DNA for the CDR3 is TGTGCCAGCAGCGCCCCGGGACGGGTGAACACCGGGGAGCTGTTTTTT.

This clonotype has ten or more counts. The CDR3 nucleotides read TGTGCCAGCAGCGTAGAGGGCGCGAGCTCCTACAATGAGCAGTTCTTC. As protein: CASSVEGASSYNEQFF. The rearrangement uses TRBV9 and TRBJ2-1; D remains ambiguous. The V end lost 0 bases, the J end lost 0 bases, and 10 bases lay between the germline ends. CDR1 SGDLS and CDR2 YYNGEE come from the germline V gene. The CDR3 runs to 16 residues.

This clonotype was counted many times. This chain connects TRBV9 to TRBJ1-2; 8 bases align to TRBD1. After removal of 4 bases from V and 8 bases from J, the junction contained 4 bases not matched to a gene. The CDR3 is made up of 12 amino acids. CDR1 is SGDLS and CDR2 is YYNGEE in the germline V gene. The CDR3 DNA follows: TGTGCCAGCAGCAAAGACAGGGGAGGCTACACCTTC. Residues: CASSKDRGGYTF.